A selection of T cell receptor beta chains follows, all from one sample in a study of blood T cell repertoires in COVID-19. Produced via immunoSEQ multiplex PCR; TCRdb's table is partial and in-frame only. The repertoire consists of approximately 200,000 clones, with approximately 90% occurring once and the leading ten covering 2.1%. The sequenced material came from peripheral blood. These TCRs come from a man aged 70 or older with active or convalescent COVID-19. CDR3s include the opening cysteine and the closing phenylalanine or tryptophan. The order of the fields is clone size, V gene, J gene, D gene, CDR3 DNA, CDR3 protein. D genes are given only for firm matches. Clone size is shown for a subset of rows, as once, few, many or a class of expanded clone.

clone size: -; V gene: TRBV2; J gene: TRBJ1-2; D gene: -; CDR3 DNA: TGTGCCAGCAGTGGGGCAGCTTTAAACTATGGCTACACCTTC; CDR3 protein: CASSGAALNYGYTF
clone size: -; V gene: TRBV18; J gene: TRBJ2-7; D gene: TRBD1; CDR3 DNA: TGTGCCAGCTCTCGTAACTTAGGGACAGGGAGCTCCTACGAGCAGTACTTC; CDR3 protein: CASSRNLGTGSSYEQYF
clone size: -; V gene: TRBV30; J gene: TRBJ1-2; D gene: TRBD1; CDR3 DNA: TGTGCCTGGAGTGTAGTGTCAGGGGGAGGCTATGGCTACACCTTC; CDR3 protein: CAWSVVSGGGYGYTF
clone size: -; V gene: TRBV7-2; J gene: TRBJ2-2; D gene: TRBD1; CDR3 DNA: TGTGCCAGCAGCTTGCTGGCGACAGGGCGGGTCGGGGAGCTGTTTTTT; CDR3 protein: CASSLLATGRVGELFF
clone size: -; V gene: TRBV7-8; J gene: TRBJ1-5; D gene: TRBD1; CDR3 DNA: TGTGCCAGCAGCTTCCAGGGGGCTAGCAATCAGCCCCAGCATTTT; CDR3 protein: CASSFQGASNQPQHF
clone size: -; V gene: TRBV21-1; J gene: TRBJ2-7; D gene: -; CDR3 DNA: TGTGCCAGCAAGTGGGTGGGGCCCTACGAGCAGTACTTC; CDR3 protein: CASKWVGPYEQYF
clone size: -; V gene: TRBV5-1; J gene: TRBJ2-1; D gene: -; CDR3 DNA: TGCGCCAGCAGCTTAGATGACAGCCCCAACAATGAGCAGTTCTTC; CDR3 protein: CASSLDDSPNNEQFF
clone size: -; V gene: TRBV18; J gene: TRBJ2-5; D gene: TRBD1; CDR3 DNA: TGTGCCAGCTCACTCGGACAGGGAGAGACCCAGTACTTC; CDR3 protein: CASSLGQGETQYF
clone size: -; V gene: TRBV24-1; J gene: TRBJ1-3; D gene: -; CDR3 DNA: TGTGCCACCGAGGGAGATCGAAACACCATATATTTT; CDR3 protein: CATEGDRNTIYF
clone size: few; V gene: TRBV28; J gene: TRBJ1-2; D gene: -; CDR3 DNA: TGTGCCAGCAGGGGGGCCTATGGCTACACCTTC; CDR3 protein: CASRGAYGYTF
clone size: -; V gene: TRBV7-9; J gene: TRBJ1-4; D gene: -; CDR3 DNA: TGTGCCAGCAGCGCCAGTACGGGGTTGAAAGAAAAACTGTTTTTT; CDR3 protein: CASSASTGLKEKLFF
clone size: -; V gene: TRBV9; J gene: TRBJ1-4; D gene: -; CDR3 DNA: TGTGCCAGCAGCCCCCACGGACAGTCTAATGAAAAACTGTTTTTT; CDR3 protein: CASSPHGQSNEKLFF
clone size: -; V gene: TRBV10-3; J gene: TRBJ2-7; D gene: -; CDR3 DNA: TGTGCCATCAGTGAGTCGTCATACGAGCAGTACTTC; CDR3 protein: CAISESSYEQYF
clone size: -; V gene: TRBV2; J gene: TRBJ1-1; D gene: TRBD1; CDR3 DNA: TGTGCCAGCAGACCCATGGGACAGCCGAACACTGAAGCTTTCTTT; CDR3 protein: CASRPMGQPNTEAFF
clone size: -; V gene: TRBV28; J gene: TRBJ1-2; D gene: -; CDR3 DNA: TGTGCCAGCAGTTTGTGGGGCGCAGGCCCAACCTTCTATGGCTACACCTTC; CDR3 protein: CASSLWGAGPTFYGYTF
clone size: -; V gene: TRBV24-1; J gene: TRBJ1-2; D gene: -; CDR3 DNA: TGTGCCACCAGTGATTTGCAGGGGTCGAACTATGGCTACACCTTC; CDR3 protein: CATSDLQGSNYGYTF
clone size: -; V gene: TRBV29-1; J gene: TRBJ2-5; D gene: -; CDR3 DNA: TGCAGCGTTGTGGCCAGGGGATTAAAAGAGACCCAGTACTTC; CDR3 protein: CSVVARGLKETQYF
clone size: once; V gene: TRBV7-2; J gene: TRBJ2-1; D gene: -; CDR3 DNA: TGTGCCAGCAGCCCTGAGGGGGGGGTGGGCAATGAGCAGTTCTTC; CDR3 protein: CASSPEGGVGNEQFF
clone size: -; V gene: TRBV2; J gene: TRBJ1-2; D gene: -; CDR3 DNA: TGTGCCAGCAGTGTTCCGGACACGGGGGATAGAGCTAACTATGGCTACACCTTC; CDR3 protein: CASSVPDTGDRANYGYTF
clone size: -; V gene: TRBV10-2; J gene: TRBJ2-2; D gene: TRBD1; CDR3 DNA: TGCGCCATCGAAGGGTTGTCAGGGGGCGATTCCGGGGAGCTGTTTTTT; CDR3 protein: CAIEGLSGGDSGELFF
clone size: -; V gene: TRBV2; J gene: TRBJ1-4; D gene: TRBD1; CDR3 DNA: TGTGCCAGCAGCCGGGACAGGGGGGCCACTAATGAAAAACTGTTTTTT; CDR3 protein: CASSRDRGATNEKLFF
clone size: -; V gene: TRBV6-5; J gene: TRBJ1-2; D gene: TRBD1; CDR3 DNA: TGTGCCAGCAGCAGACAGGGGCGGAGGGATGGCTACACCTTC; CDR3 protein: CASSRQGRRDGYTF
clone size: -; V gene: TRBV5-6; J gene: TRBJ2-1; D gene: TRBD1; CDR3 DNA: TGTGCCAGCAGCTTGGGCAGAGGGGGCCGGAGCTCCTACAATGAGCAGTTCTTC; CDR3 protein: CASSLGRGGRSSYNEQFF